This T cell receptor beta chain stems from a study of molecular identifiers for immune sequencing clone quantification. TCRdb used MiXCR to reprocess the PCR reads, holding one entry per CDR3 protein. The sample gives 460,000 or so distinct CDR3 sequences, about 25% of which show up once; around 0.79% is in the top ten. The CDR3 consists of 14 residues. V was clipped by 3 bases and J by 4 bases, with 10 bases between them. Per the germline V gene, CDR1 is MDHEN and CDR2 is SYDVKM. The chain uses TRBV28 and TRBJ2-1; D perhaps matches TRBD2 (5 bases). The specimen sequenced was naive CD8+ T cells from blood, with Jurkat cell RNA spiked in. The subset was: FACS-sorted CD8+CD4-CCR7+CD45RA+ naive T cells. The TCR sequence derives from a human donor in good health. Some libraries in this study had Jurkat cell RNA spiked in. CDR3: CASSLWTRYNEQFF. The CDR3 DNA is TGTGCCAGCAGTTTGTGGACTCGATACAATGAGCAGTTCTTC.